Listed here are 5 T cell receptor beta chains from one sample, sequenced in a study of blood T cell repertoires in COVID-19. Data came from immunoSEQ multiplex PCR; TCRdb stores just in-frame clones and leaves some out. The sample has around 190,000 clones, about 75% seen once. Sequencing input: peripheral blood. The receptors come from a woman in her forties or fifties with active or convalescent COVID-19.

The chain employs TRBV5-1 and TRBJ2-3, with a weak D call TRBD2 (6 bases). Germline V gives CDR1 SGHRS, CDR2 YFSETQ. The CDR3 is 13 residues long. Trimming cost V 7 bases and J 4 bases, with 13 bases left between them. The CDR3 region is CASQGPGADTQYF. CDR3 bases: TGCGCCAGCCAGGGCCCGGGGGCAGATACGCAGTATTTT.

The chain uses TRBV30 and TRBJ1-2; TRBD1 agrees at 7 bases. The V and J ends lost 2 bases and 8 bases, in that order; junction bases with no gene match: 8. CDR1 and CDR2 from the germline V gene are GTSNPN and SVGIG (reference sequence). CDR3 length equals 13 residues. CDR3 DNA sequence: TGTGCCTGGAGTCCAGGGGGGTTTGGCGGCTACACCTTC. It codes for CAWSPGGFGGYTF.

The rearrangement uses TRBV6-2 or TRBV6-3 and TRBJ1-1, with D hard to call. Germline assignment: CDR1 MNHEY and CDR2 SVGEGT. The CDR3 is made up of 11 amino acids. The V end was cut by 3 bases, the J end by 6 bases, with 5 bases between. The CDR3 DNA sequence: TGTGCCAGCAGTTATGGAGCTGAAGCTTTCTTT. Its protein is CASSYGAEAFF.

This clone occurred once. V and J are TRBV7-2 and TRBJ1-4, with 9 bases matching TRBD1. The CDR3 is made up of 17 amino acids. V lost 2 bases, J lost 4 bases, and 8 bases stayed unmatched. The germline V gene encodes CDR1 SGHTA and CDR2 FQGNSA. The CDR3 sequence is CASSLLGTGQHNEKLFF. For the CDR3, the DNA is TGTGCCAGCAGCTTACTCGGGACAGGGCAACATAATGAAAAACTGTTTTTT.

The J gene is TRBJ1-6, the V gene TRBV7-2, with D unresolved. The CDR3 sequence is 15 residues long. The ends were cut back, 5 bases at V and 5 bases at J, with 13 bases in the middle. Germline lookup yields CDR1 SGHTA and CDR2 FQGNSA. DNA of the CDR3: TGTGCCAGCAGCCCGCCGAGGAGCAATAATTCACCCCTCCACTTT. Its protein product is CASSPPRSNNSPLHF. Combining the CDR3 with reference TRBV7-2 and TRBJ1-6 gives the whole variable domain GAGVSQSPSNKVTEKGKDVELRCDPISGHTALYWYRQSLGQGLEFLIYFQGNSAPDKSGLPSDRFSAERTGGSVSTLTIQRTQQEDSAVYLCASSPPRSNNSPLHFGNGTRLTVT.